Following are 22 T cell receptor beta chains from one sample sequenced in a study of T-cell memory formation after mild COVID-19 (dated by TCRdb to the early 2020s). The library came from 5' RACE. Sequencing took place on an Illumina NovaSeq 6000. Using fastp at Q25 and MiXCR, TCRdb reprocessed the public reads and kept productive beta chains. Each entry merges the rows of one CDR3 protein and shows their most common DNA and genes. For this sample there are about 340,000 distinct CDR3 sequences; approximately 15% appear just once. About 20% of the sample is taken by the ten largest. Sequencing was performed on PBMCs or a T cell subset sorted from them (not recorded which). All receptors come from a man younger than 35 who had mild COVID-19 (a few samples of this study predate the infection). The sample titles of this study are shuffled in the database, so cell type and time point are left out; the donor was told from shared clones.

The chain links TRBV7-6 to TRBJ2-3; D may be TRBD1 or TRBD2 (5 bases each). The CDR3 spans 16 residues. V lost 5 bases to trimming and J lost 10 bases, with 25 bases between them. CDR1 is SGHVS and CDR2 is FNYEAQ in the germline V gene. The DNA of the CDR3 is TGTGCCAGCAGCCTAGGGACCAAACGGTTACTAGGTGCGCAGTATTTT. Translation gives CASSLGTKRLLGAQYF.

This clonotype was seen many times. The CDR3 DNA follows: TGTGCCAGCAGAGAAAACAGGAACACTGAAGCTTTCTTT. Translating it yields CASRENRNTEAFF. The V call is TRBV2, the J call TRBJ1-1; D unresolved. V was clipped by 6 bases and J by 1 base, with 9 bases between them. The CDR3 extends over 13 amino acids. Germline V gene lookup returns CDR1 SNHLY and CDR2 FYNNEI.

V is TRBV7-2 and J is TRBJ2-4; no firm D call. V was clipped by 0 bases and J by 3 bases, with 9 bases between them. The CDR3 sequence is 15 residues long. The germline gives CDR1 SGHTA, CDR2 FQGNSA. Written as DNA, the CDR3 is TGTGCCAGCAGCTTAGCGGGGTTTAGCAAAAACATTCAGTACTTC. It encodes CASSLAGFSKNIQYF. Filled out from reference TRBV7-2 and TRBJ2-4, the complete variable domain reads GAGVSQSPSNKVTEKGKDVELRCDPISGHTALYWYRQSLGQGLEFLIYFQGNSAPDKSGLPSDRFSAERTGGSVSTLTIQRTQQEDSAVYLCASSLAGFSKNIQYFGAGTRLSVL.

The rearrangement uses TRBV28 and TRBJ1-2; TRBD1 might be the D (5 bases). This CDR3 region has 10 residues. The germline gives CDR1 MDHEN, CDR2 SYDVKM. CDR3 amino acids: CVAGLVGYTF. As DNA, the CDR3 is TGTGTCGCAGGGTTGGTGGGCTACACCTTC.

This rearrangement joins TRBV7-9 to TRBJ2-1, with D tentatively TRBD2 (5 bases). CDR1 SEHNR and CDR2 FQNEAQ come from the germline V gene (reference sequence). The length of the CDR3 is 14 residues. V lost 5 bases to trimming and J lost 10 bases, with 18 bases between them. For the CDR3, the DNA is TGTGCCAGCAGCCGGACTGGACCAACGGGGGAGCAGTTCTTC. Translating gives CASSRTGPTGEQFF.

V is TRBV6-5 and J is TRBJ2-7, with TRBD1 matching 11 bases. Germline V CDR1 and CDR2: MNHEY, SVGAGI. V lost 2 bases, J lost 6 bases, and 3 bases stayed unmatched. The CDR3 length is 14 residues. CDR3 sequence (DNA): TGTGCCAGCAGTTACCCCGGGACAGGGGGCGAGCAGTACTTC. The encoded protein is CASSYPGTGGEQYF.

This clonotype came up a few times. The chain joins TRBV7-2 to TRBJ2-1; no clear D. This CDR3 comprises 14 residues. Per the germline V gene, CDR1 is SGHTA and CDR2 is FQGNSA. V lost 5 bases and J 0 bases, leaving 8 bases between the germline ends. The chain's CDR3 is CASSERSSYNEQFF. CDR3 bases: TGTGCCAGCAGCGAACGGAGCTCCTACAATGAGCAGTTCTTC.

This clonotype has more than one count but fewer than ten. V gene TRBV5-1 combines with J gene TRBJ2-3, with D possibly being TRBD1 (6 bases). This CDR3 has 13 amino acids. The V and J ends lost 6 bases and 4 bases respectively, with 12 bases between them. The germline CDR1 and CDR2 sequences are SGHRS and YFSETQ. CDR3 sequence reads: CASNTGIADTQYF. The DNA for the CDR3 is TGCGCCAGCAACACAGGGATCGCAGATACGCAGTATTTT.

The chain is built from TRBV7-2 and TRBJ2-5; 8 bases line up with TRBD2. The CDR3 spans 15 residues. The V segment lost 4 bases and the J segment 7 bases; nucleotides outside the gene matches: 11. Germline CDR1 and CDR2: SGHTA and FQGNSA. The CDR3 nucleotides read TGTGCCAGCAGCTCGGGGGGGCTAGCCCCCCGGACCCAGTACTTC. It encodes CASSSGGLAPRTQYF.

The chain uses TRBV7-8 and TRBJ2-1, with D possibly matching TRBD2 (7 bases). Germline loops: CDR1 SGHVS, CDR2 FQNEAQ. V shed 5 bases and J shed 2 bases, with 19 bases lying between them. The CDR3 is made up of 17 amino acids. The CDR3 bases are TGTGCCAGCAGCCAAACACCCGTGGGGGGGCCCTACAATGAGCAGTTCTTC. This codes for CASSQTPVGGPYNEQFF.

This clonotype was detected a few times. The chain is built from TRBV10-3 and TRBJ1-1; a weak D match, TRBD1 (6 bases). Trimming took off 2 bases at V and 11 bases at J, with 12 bases between the two ends. The germline V gene has CDR1 ENHRY and CDR2 SYGVKD. The CDR3 has 12 residues. DNA for the CDR3: TGTGCCATCAGTGAGGTGGGGGCCTCGGCTTTCTTT. Its translation is CAISEVGASAFF.

This rearrangement joins TRBV2 to TRBJ1-6; 7 positions agree with TRBD1. This CDR3 has 19 residues. The V gene end was trimmed by 9 bases and the J gene end by 7 bases; junction bases not matched to a gene: 24. Germline V gene sequence: CDR1 SNHLY, CDR2 FYNNEI. The CDR3 DNA sequence: TGTGCCAGTAATGACGGTTGGGTACAGAGGGGGCGCGGGAATTCACCCCTCCACTTT. Translation gives CASNDGWVQRGRGNSPLHF.

This clonotype was seen ten or more times. This sequence joins TRBV5-1 and TRBJ2-3; D is perhaps TRBD1 (6 bases). The ends were cut back, 5 bases at V and 4 bases at J, with 14 bases in the middle. Germline values: CDR1 SGHRS, CDR2 YFSETQ. The CDR3 is 14 amino acids. The chain's CDR3 is CASRTGTPPDTQYF. For the CDR3, the DNA is TGCGCCAGCAGGACCGGGACACCCCCAGATACGCAGTATTTT.

This clonotype was counted between two and nine times. A read error may explain this, as a much larger clone is one base away. This chain links TRBV7-9 with TRBJ2-3; D uncertain. The germline V gene has CDR1 SEHNR and CDR2 FQNEAQ (reference sequence). V shed 2 bases and J shed 4 bases, with 4 bases lying between them. This CDR3 contains 12 residues. The CDR3 sequence: CASSLNPDTQYF. Written as DNA, the CDR3 is TGTGCCAGCAGCTTAAACCCAGATACGCAGTATTTT. Drawing the rest from reference TRBV7-9 and TRBJ2-3, the complete variable domain is DTGVSQNPRHKITKRGQNVTFRCDPISEHNRLYWYRQTLGQGPEFLTYFQNEAQLEKSRLLSDRFSAERPKGSFSTLEIQRTEQGDSAMYLCASSLNPDTQYFGPGTRLTVL.

The chain joins TRBV4-1 to TRBJ1-1, with D possibly TRBD1 on 6 matching bases. The CDR3 length is 14 residues. V lost 3 bases and J lost 5, with 13 bases in between. Looked up from germline, CDR1 is MGHRA and CDR2 is YSYEKL. The CDR3 region is CASSHGTGRTEAFF. In DNA, the CDR3 is TGCGCCAGCAGCCATGGAACAGGGCGAACTGAAGCTTTCTTT.

In its sample, this clonotype was seen a few times. The V gene is TRBV20-1, the J gene TRBJ2-5, with a tentative D call TRBD2 (5 bases). This CDR3 comprises 13 residues. CDR1 DFQATT and CDR2 SNEGSKA come from the germline V gene (reference sequence). V lost 6 bases, J lost 0 bases, and 11 bases lay in between. CDR3 in DNA: TGCAGTGCGAGCGCTAGCAACCAAGAGACCCAGTACTTC. Residues: CSASASNQETQYF.

The CDR3 region has the DNA TGTGCCAGCAGCCAAGGCGGAGGTCATTTCTACGAGCAGTACGTC. Its protein is CASSQGGGHFYEQYV. The chain employs TRBV14 and TRBJ2-7; tentative D call: TRBD2 (5 bases). The germline V and J ends were trimmed by 1 base and 3 bases, with 13 bases remaining between them. The CDR3 has 15 amino acids. Per the germline V gene, CDR1 is SGHDN and CDR2 is FVKESK.

In its sample, this clonotype was seen a few times. The rearrangement links TRBV18 to TRBJ2-5, with 8 positions matching TRBD2. The CDR3 spans 14 residues. With V trimmed by 4 bases and J by 5 bases, 6 bases remained unmatched. Germline values: CDR1 KGHSH, CDR2 LQKENI. CDR3 sequence: CASSLSGTRETQYF. The CDR3 DNA reads as TGTGCCAGCTCACTATCCGGGACTAGGGAGACCCAGTACTTC.

In this sample, this clonotype turned up a few times. The genes are TRBV2 and TRBJ2-3; no firm D call. The V end lost 7 bases, the J end lost 3 bases, and 23 bases lay between the germline ends. The CDR3 is made up of 17 amino acids. In germline, CDR1 is SNHLY, CDR2 FYNNEI. CDR3 sequence (DNA): TGTGCCAGCACCCCCTGGGTCGGACGCCGAGAAACAGATACGCAGTATTTT. It is translated as CASTPWVGRRETDTQYF.

There are a few counts of this clonotype. The rearrangement links TRBV29-1 to TRBJ2-1; 12 nucleotides agree with TRBD1. The CDR3 has 14 amino acids. Trimming cost V 7 bases and J 9 bases; bases outside gene matches: 10. Germline assignment: CDR1 SQVTM and CDR2 ANQGSEA. The CDR3 protein is CSAPPGQGASEQFF. CDR3 in DNA: TGCAGCGCTCCTCCGGGACAGGGGGCCAGTGAGCAGTTCTTC.

This clonotype was counted many times. This chain joins TRBV6-2 or TRBV6-3 and TRBJ2-7; 7 nucleotides line up with TRBD2. V was pared by 0 bases and J by 4 bases, with 0 bases of the junction left unmatched. Germline loops: CDR1 MNHEY, CDR2 SVGEGT. The CDR3 spans 13 residues. This CDR3 is CASSYSRGYEQYV. The CDR3 DNA follows: TGTGCCAGCAGTTACTCGCGGGGGTACGAGCAGTACGTC.

V usage is TRBV6-5 and J usage is TRBJ1-2; 8 bases agree with TRBD1. Germline-derived CDR1 and CDR2 are MNHEY and SVGAGI. The CDR3 is made up of 13 amino acids. Trimming took 2 bases from V and 6 from J; bases not matched to a gene: 2. DNA for the CDR3: TGTGCCAGCAGTTACGCGACAGGGGATGGCTACACCTTC. Its translation is CASSYATGDGYTF.